The source of this T cell receptor (beta chain) is a study of radiation and T cells in renal cell carcinoma. Study observations and caveats: From baseline, blood top tumor clonotypes peaked at 2 weeks post-radiation. Baseline intratumoral clonotype presence is unknown without pretreatment biopsies.

Method: immunoSEQ multiplex PCR; TCRdb's copy keeps in-frame clones and lacks some. The sample comprises 60,000 to 65,000 clones, around 78% of which are singletons, and roughly 7.4% rests with the top ten. Germline V gene data show CDR1 as LNHNV and CDR2 as YYDKDF (reference sequence). This CDR3 region has 16 residues. The V end was cut by 0 bases, the J end by 0 bases, with 9 bases between. About this clone: The antigen remains unidentified.

This sample's time point: blood 2 weeks post-SBRT. Documented treatment: 15 Gy SBRT to primary tumor, nephrectomy 4 weeks later. Serial blood draws occurred at baseline and 2 and 4 weeks post-SBRT. Clear cell pathology was present in this patient's renal cell carcinoma. Sequencing used blood, obtained from a patient whose treatment included radiotherapy and nephrectomy. The V call is TRBV15, the J call TRBJ1-3; no clear D. This TCR was recovered from a man in his 60s with renal cell carcinoma. CDR3 nucleotides: TGTGCCACCAGCAGAGATCGCGGTACCTCTGGAAACACCATATATTTT. Translated: CATSRDRGTSGNTIYF.